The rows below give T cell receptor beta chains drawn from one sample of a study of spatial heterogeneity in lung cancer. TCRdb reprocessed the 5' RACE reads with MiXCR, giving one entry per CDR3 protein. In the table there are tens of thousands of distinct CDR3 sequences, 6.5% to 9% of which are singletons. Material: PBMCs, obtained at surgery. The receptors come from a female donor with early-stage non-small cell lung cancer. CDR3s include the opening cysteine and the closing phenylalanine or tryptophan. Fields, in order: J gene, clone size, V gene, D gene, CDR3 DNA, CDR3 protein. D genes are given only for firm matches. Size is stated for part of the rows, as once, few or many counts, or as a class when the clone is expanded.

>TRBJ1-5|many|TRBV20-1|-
TGCAGTGCTAGAGATTCGTTCGATCAGCCCCAGCATTTT
CSARDSFDQPQHF
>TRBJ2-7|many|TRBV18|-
TGTGCCAGCTCACCACTACGGGATACGCCGCACTTC
CASSPLRDTPHF
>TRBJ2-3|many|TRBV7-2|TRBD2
TGTGCCAGCAGGCCCCCCACTAGCGGGAGTTGGGCAGATACGCAGTATTTT
CASRPPTSGSWADTQYF
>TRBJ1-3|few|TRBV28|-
TGTGCCAGCAGTCCCTGGGACCGGGGAAACACCATATATTTT
CASSPWDRGNTIYF
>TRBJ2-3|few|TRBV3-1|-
TGTGCCAGCAGCCAAGAGATCGAGGTGGATACGCAGTATTTT
CASSQEIEVDTQYF
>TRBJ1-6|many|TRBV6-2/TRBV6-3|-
TGTGCCAGCAGTTCCCTGGAGCCGCAATATAATTCACCCCTCCACTTT
CASSSLEPQYNSPLHF
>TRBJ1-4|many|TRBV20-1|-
TGCAGTGCTAGAGATCGGAAGGGTCATGAAAAACTGTTTTTT
CSARDRKGHEKLFF
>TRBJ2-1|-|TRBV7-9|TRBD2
TGTGCCAGCAGGGTAGCGGGGTACAATGAGCAGTTCTTC
CASRVAGYNEQFF
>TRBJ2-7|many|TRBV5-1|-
TGCGCCAGTCCTAAACGCGAGCAGTACTTC
CASPKREQYF
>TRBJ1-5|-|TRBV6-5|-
TGTGCCAGCAGTTCCGGAACAGGGCCCAATCAGCCCCAGCATTTT
CASSSGTGPNQPQHF
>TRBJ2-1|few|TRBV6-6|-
TGTGCCAGCAGTGGCCGGGACACAAGCTCCTACAATGAGCAGTTCTTC
CASSGRDTSSYNEQFF
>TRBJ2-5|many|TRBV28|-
TGTGCCAGCAGTTTCGGCCCAGTAGTTACGCAAGAGACCCAGTACTTC
CASSFGPVVTQETQYF
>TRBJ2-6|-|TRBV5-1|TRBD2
TGCGCCAGCAGCCCTCCCCCGGGACTAGCTTCTGGGGCCAACGTCCTGACTTTC
CASSPPPGLASGANVLTF
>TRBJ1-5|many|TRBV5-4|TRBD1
TGTGCCAGCAGCTTGTATGGGACAGGGAATCAGCCCCAGCATTTT
CASSLYGTGNQPQHF
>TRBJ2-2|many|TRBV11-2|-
TGTGCCAGCAGCTTAAGCAGACCTTCCGGGGAGCTGTTTTTT
CASSLSRPSGELFF
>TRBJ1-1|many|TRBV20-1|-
TGCAGTGCTGGACGAAGTGGGGTGAACACTGAAGCTTTCTTT
CSAGRSGVNTEAFF
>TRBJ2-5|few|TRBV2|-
TGTGCCAGCAAGAGACAAACTGTCCGAGAGACCCAGTACTTC
CASKRQTVRETQYF
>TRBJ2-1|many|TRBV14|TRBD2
TGTGCCAGCAGCCCCTGGGGCGGGAGAATGAATGAGCAGTTCTTC
CASSPWGGRMNEQFF
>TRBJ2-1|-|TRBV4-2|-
TGTGCCAGCAGCCAGAGGGTGGATGAGCAGTTCTTC
CASSQRVDEQFF
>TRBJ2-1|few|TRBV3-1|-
TGTGCCAGCAGCCAAGATGAACAGCGGACGCAGTTCTTC
CASSQDEQRTQFF
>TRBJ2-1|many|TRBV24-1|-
TGTGCCACCAGTGATTTGCCTGCTGGTGGACTACGTGGGGACAATGAGCAGTTCTTC
CATSDLPAGGLRGDNEQFF
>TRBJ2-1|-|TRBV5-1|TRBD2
TGCGCCAGCAGGCTAGCGGGAGATGGCTACAATGAGCAGTTCTTC
CASRLAGDGYNEQFF
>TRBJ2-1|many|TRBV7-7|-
TGTGCTAGCAGCCCGGGACATCTCCTCGACAGTGAGCAGTTCTTC
CASSPGHLLDSEQFF
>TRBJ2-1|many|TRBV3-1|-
TGTGCCAGCAGTCGAAACATAGACAGGTCTGGGGATGAGCAGTTCTTC
CASSRNIDRSGDEQFF
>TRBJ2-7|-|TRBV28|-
TGTGCCAGCAGTAGTTACGACGAGCAGTACTTC
CASSSYDEQYF
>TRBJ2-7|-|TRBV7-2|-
TGTGCCAGCAGCTCACACCCAGGGCCCGGCTACGAGCAGTACTTC
CASSSHPGPGYEQYF
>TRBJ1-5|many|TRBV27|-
TGTGCCAGCAGTTATGCGGGGGGTCAGCCCCAGCATTTT
CASSYAGGQPQHF
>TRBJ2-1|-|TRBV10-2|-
TGCGCCAGCAGTGAGTCGACTCGAGATGATGAGCAGTTCTTC
CASSESTRDDEQFF
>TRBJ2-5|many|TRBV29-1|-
TGCAGCGTTGCGGGGGAGACCCAGTACTTC
CSVAGETQYF
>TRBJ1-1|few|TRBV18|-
TGTGCCAGCTCACCGGGGCCGGGTGACACTGAAGCTTTCTTT
CASSPGPGDTEAFF
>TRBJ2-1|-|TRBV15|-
TGTGCCACCAGCAGAGGGGTGGCCTCGAGCGGAACTTACAATGAGCAGTTCTTC
CATSRGVASSGTYNEQFF
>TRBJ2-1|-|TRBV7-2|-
TGTGCCAGCAGCTTAGTTGCGGATACTAACAATGAGCAGTTCTTC
CASSLVADTNNEQFF
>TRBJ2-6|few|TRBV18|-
TGTGCCAGCTCACCGGGGGAACACTCTGGGGCCAACGTCCTGACTTTC
CASSPGEHSGANVLTF
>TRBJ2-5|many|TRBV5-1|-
TGCGCCAGCAGCTTGGGCAGTCGCGAGACCCAGTACTTC
CASSLGSRETQYF
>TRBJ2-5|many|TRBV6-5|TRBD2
TGTGCCAGCAGTTACGGGACTAGCGGGCTCGGGGAGACCCAGTACTTC
CASSYGTSGLGETQYF
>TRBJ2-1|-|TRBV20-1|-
TGCAGCTCCGGTGAGGGCTCCTACAATGAGCAGTTCTTC
CSSGEGSYNEQFF
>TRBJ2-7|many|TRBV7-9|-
TGTGCCAGCAGCTTAGATGGGCTCTCCTACGAGCAGTACTTC
CASSLDGLSYEQYF
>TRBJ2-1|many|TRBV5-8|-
TGTGCCAGCAGCTTGTCCGGGGCCGAAGAAAATGAGCAGTTCTTC
CASSLSGAEENEQFF
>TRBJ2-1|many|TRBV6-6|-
TGTGCCAGCAGTTACATGGCCGCCAATGAGCAGTTCTTC
CASSYMAANEQFF
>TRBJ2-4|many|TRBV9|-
TGTGCCAGCAGCCCTCCCAGGGGAAACATTCAGTACTTC
CASSPPRGNIQYF
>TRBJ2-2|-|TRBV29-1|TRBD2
TGCAGCGTCCTTACTAGCGGGGGATTGAACACCGGGGAGCTGTTTTTT
CSVLTSGGLNTGELFF
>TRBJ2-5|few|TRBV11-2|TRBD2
TGTGCCAGCAGCTTAGAGGCTAGCGGAGGGGAGACCCAGTACTTC
CASSLEASGGETQYF
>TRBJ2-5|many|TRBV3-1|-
TGTGCCAGCAGCCATATGACAGAATACCAAGAGACCCAGTACTTC
CASSHMTEYQETQYF
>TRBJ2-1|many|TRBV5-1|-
TGCGCCAGCAGCTTGGGCCCCAGGGGCCACAATGAGCAGTTCTTC
CASSLGPRGHNEQFF
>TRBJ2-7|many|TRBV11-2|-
TGTGCCAGCAGCCCCGCCCGGTACAGCGCCTACGAGCAGTACTTC
CASSPARYSAYEQYF
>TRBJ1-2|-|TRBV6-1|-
TGTGCCAGCAGTGAAGGGCCGGGAAGATATGGCTACACCTTC
CASSEGPGRYGYTF
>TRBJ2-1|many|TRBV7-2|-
TGTGCCAGCAGCGCTTACAATGAGCAGTTCTTC
CASSAYNEQFF
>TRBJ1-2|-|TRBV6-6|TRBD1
TGTGCCAGCAGTAGAGAAGGGACAGTCTATGGCTACACCTTC
CASSREGTVYGYTF
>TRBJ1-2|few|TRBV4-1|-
TGCGCCAGCAGCCTCATCACCCGCCAGAGAACCTATGGCTACACCTTC
CASSLITRQRTYGYTF
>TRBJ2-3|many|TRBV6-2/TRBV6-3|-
TGTGCCAGCAGTTACGAGGTGGGAGATACGCAGTATTTT
CASSYEVGDTQYF
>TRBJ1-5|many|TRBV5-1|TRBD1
TGCGCCAGCAGCCTTGGAGTGACAGGGGGCAACGGCAATCAGCCCCAGCATTTT
CASSLGVTGGNGNQPQHF
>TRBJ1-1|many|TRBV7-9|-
TGTGCCAGCAGCCACCGGACCCAGGGCACTGAAGCTTTCTTT
CASSHRTQGTEAFF
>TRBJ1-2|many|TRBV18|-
TGTGCCAGCTCACCTGCCTCCGGGCCGGCGTGGGGCTACACCTTC
CASSPASGPAWGYTF
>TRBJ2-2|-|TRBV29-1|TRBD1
TGCAGCGTTGGGGGGACAGCGAACACCGGGGAGCTGTTTTTT
CSVGGTANTGELFF
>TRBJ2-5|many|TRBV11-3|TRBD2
TGTGCCAGCAGCTTATCAAGCGGGGGGCACCAAGAGACCCAGTACTTC
CASSLSSGGHQETQYF
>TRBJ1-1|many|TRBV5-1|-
TGCGCCAGCAGCCTTACAGGTGGGGAGAACACTGAAGCTTTCTTT
CASSLTGGENTEAFF
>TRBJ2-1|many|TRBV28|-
TGTGCCAGCCGGGACTTCTACAATGAGCAGTTCTTC
CASRDFYNEQFF
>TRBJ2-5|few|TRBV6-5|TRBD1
TGTGCCAGCAGACGGACAGGCGGGGAGACCCAGTACTTC
CASRRTGGETQYF
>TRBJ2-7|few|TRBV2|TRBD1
TGTGCCAGCAGTGATCAGGGGGCGGGGTACGAGCAGTACTTC
CASSDQGAGYEQYF